This TCR beta chain originates from a study of CD8+CD57+ T cells in acquired aplastic anemia (dated by TCRdb to 2016 to 2019). Notes on the research overall: A mean of about 3.2 ug of DNA, ranging from roughly 0.17 to 30 ug, was extracted from sorted CD4+ and CD8+ cells. CD8+CD57+ expansion was defined as frequency above the mean frequency observed in healthy subjects. Results the study describes overall, beyond this receptor: No significant difference in CD8+ Simpson's diversity was found between patients and healthy controls (P=0.060). Twenty-nine CD8+ CDR3 sequences were found in both patients and controls but appeared to be highly expressed in patients and within the immunodominant clones of the patients.

About this clonotype itself: Its antigen is still unknown. The record has no base qualities; no much larger clone is one base away.

Flow cytometry had shown CD8+CD57+ cell expansion in the patients selected for sequencing. Every patient had a diagnosis of severe acquired aplastic anemia based on International Study of Aplastic Anemia and Agranulocytosis and Camitta criteria. At the time blood was sampled, none of the patients had received any therapy. In the study, sorted CD4+ and CD8+ blood T cells from patients with severe aplastic anemia and from healthy subjects underwent deep sequencing of TCR repertoires. In the USA, patient enrollment took place under clinicaltrials.gov protocols 00001620, 01623167, 00001397, 00071045, 00081523 and 00961064. Ficoll-Paque density gradient centrifugation was used to isolate peripheral blood mononuclear cells. Before DNA extraction, CD4+ and CD8+ T cells were sorted with FACS or magnetic beads. Genomic DNA was used as template for profiling of TCR beta VDJ combinations and CDR3 sequences. An Illumina HiSeq 2000 was the platform used for TCR repertoire sequencing. The original pipeline was this. Repertoire assessment relied on Simpson's diversity index, CDR3 size and DJ length profiles, and TRBV/TRBJ rearrangement plots. The most abundant DNA sequence in the deep sequencing data was defined as the immunodominant clone. CDR3 amino acid sequences were screened for sharing across subjects and were compared with published repertoires and the VDJdb database. TCRdb reworked the public reads: Q25 trimming with fastp, MiXCR clone assembly, productive beta chains retained. Each CDR3 protein appears once, grouped with its most common genes and DNA. The V and J calls and clone size are TCRdb's, not the authors'. Within this sample are 150,000 to 200,000 distinct CDR3 sequences, with less than 60% of them counted one time only. The ten largest make up around 2% of the sample.

The sequencing sample was made of sorted CD4+, CD8+, or CD8+CD57+ T cells (not recorded which) from PBMCs. The sequence came from a human donor with aplastic anemia.

The DNA is TGCAGCGTTGTCCAGAGCTCCTACGAGCAGTACTTC. This codes for CSVVQSSYEQYF. The receptor chain draws on TRBV29-1 and TRBJ2-7; too little of a D gene remains to name it. The CDR3 runs 12 residues from the cysteine to the phenylalanine. Kept here is only the CDR3 DNA, which spans 36 bases and is read in frame from base 1. CDR1 SQVTM and CDR2 ANQGSEA were looked up in the germline V gene. V is clipped by 4 bases and J by 0 bases, and the sequence between their germline boundaries is 7 bases long.